This T cell receptor beta chain was retrieved from a study of blood T cell repertoires in COVID-19. This CDR3 has 15 amino acids. Trimming took off 5 bases at V and 8 bases at J, with 18 bases between the two ends. The germline gives CDR1 MNHEY, CDR2 SVGEGT. Assay: immunoSEQ multiplex PCR; the TCRdb copy retains only in-frame clones and omits some. The data hold around 170,000 clones, with about 74% observed a single time. Sequences were obtained from peripheral blood. V is TRBV6-2 or TRBV6-3 and J is TRBJ1-4; no clear D gene. The source is a woman of 80 years or more with acute or convalescent COVID-19. CDR3 sequence reads: CASSRGPPVPEKLFF. The CDR3 DNA follows: TGTGCCAGCAGTCGCGGGCCTCCCGTACCGGAAAAACTGTTTTTT.